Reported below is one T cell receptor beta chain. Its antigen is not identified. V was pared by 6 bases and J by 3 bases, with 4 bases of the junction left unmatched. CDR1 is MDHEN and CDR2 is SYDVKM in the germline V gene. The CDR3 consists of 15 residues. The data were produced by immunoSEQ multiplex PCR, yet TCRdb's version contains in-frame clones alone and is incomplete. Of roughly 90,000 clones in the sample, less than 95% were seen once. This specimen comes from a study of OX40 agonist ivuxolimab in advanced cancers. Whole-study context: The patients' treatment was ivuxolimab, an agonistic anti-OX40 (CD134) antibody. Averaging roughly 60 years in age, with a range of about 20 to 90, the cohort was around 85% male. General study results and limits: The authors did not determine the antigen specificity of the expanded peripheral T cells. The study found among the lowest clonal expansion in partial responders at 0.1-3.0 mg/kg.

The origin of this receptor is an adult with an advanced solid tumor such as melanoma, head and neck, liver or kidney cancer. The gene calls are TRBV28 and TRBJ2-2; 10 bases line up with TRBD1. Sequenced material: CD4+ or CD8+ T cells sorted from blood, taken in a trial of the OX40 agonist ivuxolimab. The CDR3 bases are TGTGCCAGCAGCTCCGGGACAGGGGACACCGGGGAGCTGTTTTTT. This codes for CASSSGTGDTGELFF.